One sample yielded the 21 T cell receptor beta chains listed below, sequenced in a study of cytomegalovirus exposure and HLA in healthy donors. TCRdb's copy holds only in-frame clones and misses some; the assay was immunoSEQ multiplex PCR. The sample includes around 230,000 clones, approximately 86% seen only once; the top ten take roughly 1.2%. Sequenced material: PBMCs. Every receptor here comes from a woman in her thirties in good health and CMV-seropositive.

The CDR3 spells CASKGRSYEQYF. The CDR3 nucleotides read TGTGCCAGCAAGGGGCGTTCCTACGAGCAGTACTTC. The V and J genes are TRBV27 and TRBJ2-7; weak D call: TRBD1 (5 bases). Looked up from germline, CDR1 is MNHEY and CDR2 is SMNVEV (reference sequence). CDR3 size: 12 residues. V lost 7 bases and J lost 1, with 8 bases in between.

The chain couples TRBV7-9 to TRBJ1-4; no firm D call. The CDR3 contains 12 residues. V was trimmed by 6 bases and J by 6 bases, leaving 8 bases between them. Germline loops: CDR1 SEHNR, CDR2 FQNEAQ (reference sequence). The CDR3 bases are TGTGCCAGCAGTGAGGTGGATGAAAAACTGTTTTTT. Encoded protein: CASSEVDEKLFF. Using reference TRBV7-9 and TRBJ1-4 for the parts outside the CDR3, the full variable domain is DTGVSQNPRHKITKRGQNVTFRCDPISEHNRLYWYRQTLGQGPEFLTYFQNEAQLEKSRLLSDRFSAERPKGSFSTLEIQRTEQGDSAMYLCASSEVDEKLFFGSGTQLSVL.

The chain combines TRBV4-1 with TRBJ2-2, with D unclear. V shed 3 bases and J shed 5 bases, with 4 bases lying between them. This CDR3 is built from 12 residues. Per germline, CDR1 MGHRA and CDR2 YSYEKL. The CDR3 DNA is TGCGCCAGCAGCCATATTACCGGGGAGCTGTTTTTT. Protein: CASSHITGELFF.

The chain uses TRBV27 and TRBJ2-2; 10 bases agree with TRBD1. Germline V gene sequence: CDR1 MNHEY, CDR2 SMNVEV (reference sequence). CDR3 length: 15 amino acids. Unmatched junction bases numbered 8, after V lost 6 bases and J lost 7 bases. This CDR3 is CASSHGDRGDGELFF. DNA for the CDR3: TGTGCCAGCAGCCACGGGGACAGGGGAGACGGGGAGCTGTTTTTT.

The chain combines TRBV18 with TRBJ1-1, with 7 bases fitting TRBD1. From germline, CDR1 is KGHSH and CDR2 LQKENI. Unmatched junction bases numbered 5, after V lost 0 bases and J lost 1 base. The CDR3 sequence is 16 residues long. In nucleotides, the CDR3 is TGTGCCAGCTCACCACCTCAGGGGGTACCGAACACTGAAGCTTTCTTT. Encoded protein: CASSPPQGVPNTEAFF.

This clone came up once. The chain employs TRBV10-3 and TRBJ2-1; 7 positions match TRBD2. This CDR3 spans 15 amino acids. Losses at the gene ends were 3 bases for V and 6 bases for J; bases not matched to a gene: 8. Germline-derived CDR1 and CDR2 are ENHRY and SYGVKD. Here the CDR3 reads CAISELAGEANEQFF. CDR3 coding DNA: TGTGCCATCAGTGAATTGGCGGGAGAAGCCAATGAGCAGTTCTTC.

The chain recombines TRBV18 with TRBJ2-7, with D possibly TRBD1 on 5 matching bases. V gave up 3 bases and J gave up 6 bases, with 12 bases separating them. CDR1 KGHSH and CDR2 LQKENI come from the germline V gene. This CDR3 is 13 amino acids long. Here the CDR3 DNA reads TGTGCCAGCTCACCCCAGACAGTAAGCGAGCAGTACTTC. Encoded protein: CASSPQTVSEQYF.

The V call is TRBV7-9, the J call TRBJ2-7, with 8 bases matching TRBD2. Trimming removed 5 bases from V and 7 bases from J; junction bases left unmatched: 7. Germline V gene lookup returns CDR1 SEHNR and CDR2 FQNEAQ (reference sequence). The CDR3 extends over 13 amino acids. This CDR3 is CASSPTGRGEQYF. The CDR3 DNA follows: TGTGCCAGCAGCCCGACCGGGAGGGGGGAGCAGTACTTC.

The CDR3 loop is CAWSGPGAPTYEQYF. CDR3 coding DNA: TGTGCCTGGAGTGGTCCAGGGGCTCCTACCTACGAGCAGTACTTC. The chain is built from TRBV30 and TRBJ2-7; TRBD1 might be the D (6 bases). CDR1 and CDR2 from the germline V gene are GTSNPN and SVGIG (reference sequence). V was pared by 1 base and J by 2 bases, with 15 bases between. This CDR3 region has 15 residues.

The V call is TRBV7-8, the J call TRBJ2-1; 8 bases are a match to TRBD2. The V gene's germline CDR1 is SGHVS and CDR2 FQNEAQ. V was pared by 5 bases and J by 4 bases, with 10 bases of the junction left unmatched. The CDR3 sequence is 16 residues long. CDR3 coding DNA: TGTGCCAGCAGCCGTACACTAGCGGAAAGTTACAATGAGCAGTTCTTC. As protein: CASSRTLAESYNEQFF.

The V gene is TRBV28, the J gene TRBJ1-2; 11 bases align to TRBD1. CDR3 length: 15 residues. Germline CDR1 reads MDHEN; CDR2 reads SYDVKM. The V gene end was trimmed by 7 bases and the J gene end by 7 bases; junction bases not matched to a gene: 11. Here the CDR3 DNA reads TGTGCCAGCACCTCCCGGACAGGGGGCGCGGCTGGCTACACCTTC. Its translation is CASTSRTGGAAGYTF.

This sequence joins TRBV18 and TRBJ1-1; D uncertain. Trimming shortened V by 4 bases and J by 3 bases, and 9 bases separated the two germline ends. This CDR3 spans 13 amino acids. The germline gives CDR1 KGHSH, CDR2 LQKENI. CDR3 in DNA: TGTGCCAGCTCACGGGAGTCCGACACTGAAGCTTTCTTT. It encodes CASSRESDTEAFF.

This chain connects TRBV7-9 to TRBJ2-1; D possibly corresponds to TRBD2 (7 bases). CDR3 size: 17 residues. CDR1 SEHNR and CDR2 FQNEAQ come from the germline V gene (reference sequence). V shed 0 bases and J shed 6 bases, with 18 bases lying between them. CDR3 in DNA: TGTGCCAGCAGCTTAGCTGGGGGCGGGAGAGTTACCAATGAGCAGTTCTTC. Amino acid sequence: CASSLAGGGRVTNEQFF.

The CDR3: CASSQVKSSNQPQHF. In nucleotides, the CDR3 is TGTGCCAGCAGCCAAGTTAAGAGTAGCAATCAGCCCCAGCATTTT. V and J are TRBV4-2 and TRBJ1-5; D is uncertain. The CDR3 sequence is 15 residues long. Deletions cut 1 base from V and 0 bases from J, with 7 bases between. CDR1 and CDR2 (germline): LGHNA, YNFKEQ.

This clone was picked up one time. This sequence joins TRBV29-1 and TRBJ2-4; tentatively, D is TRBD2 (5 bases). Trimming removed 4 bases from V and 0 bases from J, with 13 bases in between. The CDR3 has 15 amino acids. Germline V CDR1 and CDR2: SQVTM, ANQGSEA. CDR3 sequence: CSVALTGKAKNIQYF. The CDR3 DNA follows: TGCAGCGTTGCTTTAACCGGGAAAGCCAAAAACATTCAGTACTTC.

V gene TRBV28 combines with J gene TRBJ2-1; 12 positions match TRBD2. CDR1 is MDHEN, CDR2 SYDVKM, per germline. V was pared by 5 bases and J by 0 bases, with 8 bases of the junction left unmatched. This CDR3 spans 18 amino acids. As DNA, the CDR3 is TGTGCCAGCAGTCTCGGACTAGCGGGACTACGCTCCTACAATGAGCAGTTCTTC. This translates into CASSLGLAGLRSYNEQFF. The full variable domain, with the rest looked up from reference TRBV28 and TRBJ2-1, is DVKVTQSSRYLVKRTGEKVFLECVQDMDHENMFWYRQDPGLGLRLIYFSYDVKMKEKGDIPEGYSVSREKKERFSLILESASTNQTSMYLCASSLGLAGLRSYNEQFFGPGTRLTVL.

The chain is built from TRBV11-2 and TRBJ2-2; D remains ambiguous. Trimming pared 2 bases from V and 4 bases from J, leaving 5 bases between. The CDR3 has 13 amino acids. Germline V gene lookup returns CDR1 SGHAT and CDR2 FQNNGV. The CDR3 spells CASSLSLTGELFF. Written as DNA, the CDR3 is TGTGCCAGCAGCTTATCCCTCACCGGGGAGCTGTTTTTT.

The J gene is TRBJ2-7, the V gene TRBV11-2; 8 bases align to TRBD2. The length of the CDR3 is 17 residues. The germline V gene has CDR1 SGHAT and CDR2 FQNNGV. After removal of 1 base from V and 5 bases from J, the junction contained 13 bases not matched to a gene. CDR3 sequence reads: CASSLGEPGGPRNEQYF. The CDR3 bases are TGTGCCAGCAGCTTAGGGGAGCCGGGAGGGCCTCGGAACGAGCAGTACTTC.

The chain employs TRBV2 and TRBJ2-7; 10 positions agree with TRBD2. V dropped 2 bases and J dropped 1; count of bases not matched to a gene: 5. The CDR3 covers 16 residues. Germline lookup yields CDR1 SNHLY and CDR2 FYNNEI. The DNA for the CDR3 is TGTGCCAGCAGTGAATGGCTAGCGGGAGAGTCCTACGAGCAGTACTTC. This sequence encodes CASSEWLAGESYEQYF.

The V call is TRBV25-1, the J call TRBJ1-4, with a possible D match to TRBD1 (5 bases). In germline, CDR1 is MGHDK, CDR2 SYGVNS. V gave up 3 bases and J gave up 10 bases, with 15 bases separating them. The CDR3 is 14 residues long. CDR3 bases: TGTGCCAGCAGTGAGGCAGGGTTTGGCGGAAAACTGTTTTTT. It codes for CASSEAGFGGKLFF.

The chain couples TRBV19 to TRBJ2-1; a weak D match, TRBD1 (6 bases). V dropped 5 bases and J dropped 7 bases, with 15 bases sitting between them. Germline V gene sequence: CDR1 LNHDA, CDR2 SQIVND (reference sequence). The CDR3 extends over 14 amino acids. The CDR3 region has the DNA TGTGCCAGTAGTCCGGGACATTTAGTGAATGAGCAGTTCTTC. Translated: CASSPGHLVNEQFF. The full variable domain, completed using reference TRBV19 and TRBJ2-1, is DGGITQSPKYLFRKEGQNVTLSCEQNLNHDAMYWYRQDPGQGLRLIYYSQIVNDFQKGDIAEGYSVSREKKESFPLTVTSAQKNPTAFYLCASSPGHLVNEQFFGPGTRLTVL.